Below, 7 T cell receptor beta chains from the same sample are listed, as sequenced in a study of blood T cell repertoires in COVID-19 (dated by TCRdb to 2019 to 2021). Library preparation was by the immunoSEQ multiplex PCR assay. What TCRdb holds here is the immuneACCESS table cut down to in-frame rearrangements. Part of the clones is not present; checked against another copy, under half of the missing clones reflect an unresolved V gene, and the others are unexplained. The sample has about 92,000 clones on record, roughly 80% of them singletons. Nearly 9% of the sample belongs to the ten largest clones. Input material: peripheral blood. The origin of the receptors is a man aged 50-60 years who had recovered from COVID-19.

The chain recombines TRBV6-1 with TRBJ1-5; possible D gene TRBD1, 6 bases. Germline assignment: CDR1 MNHNS and CDR2 SASEGT. Trimming took 1 base from V and 5 from J, leaving 9 bases between them. The CDR3 runs 14 residues. The CDR3 loop reads CASSEGTDHQPQHF. CDR3 sequence (DNA): TGTGCCAGCAGTGAAGGGACAGACCATCAGCCCCAGCATTTT.

This chain uses TRBV28 with TRBJ1-3; the D gene is possibly TRBD1 (5 bases). The V and J ends lost 8 bases and 0 bases respectively, with 8 bases between them. Germline V gene lookup returns CDR1 MDHEN and CDR2 SYDVKM. The CDR3 runs 13 residues. The CDR3 DNA sequence: TGTGCCAGCCGCGACAGCTCTGGAAACACCATATATTTT. It translates to CASRDSSGNTIYF. The full variable domain, completed using reference TRBV28 and TRBJ1-3, is DVKVTQSSRYLVKRTGEKVFLECVQDMDHENMFWYRQDPGLGLRLIYFSYDVKMKEKGDIPEGYSVSREKKERFSLILESASTNQTSMYLCASRDSSGNTIYFGEGSWLTVV.

The chain links TRBV7-3 to TRBJ1-2, with D maybe TRBD1 (6 bases). The CDR3 is 16 amino acids. Germline CDR1 and CDR2: SGHTA and FQGTGA. V was shortened by 5 bases and J by 6 bases, with 22 bases between the two germline ends. In DNA form, the CDR3 reads TGTGCCAGCAGCATCACAGGGAGGGAGCCTTTTAATGGCTACACCTTC. Encoded protein: CASSITGREPFNGYTF.

J is TRBJ2-7 and V is TRBV19; D not certain. Trimming took 1 base from V and 1 from J, leaving 11 bases between them. Germline V gives CDR1 LNHDA, CDR2 SQIVND (reference sequence). This CDR3 has 15 amino acids. The CDR3 DNA reads TGTGCCAGTAGTATAGCCCATGACATATCCTACGAGCAGTACTTC. The encoded protein is CASSIAHDISYEQYF.

The chain uses TRBV4-1 and TRBJ1-5; D gene unclear. The CDR3 spans 14 residues. The V gene lost 4 bases and the J gene lost 9 bases, with 16 bases spanning the gap. In germline, CDR1 is MGHRA, CDR2 YSYEKL. CDR3 protein: CASSLFPTAAPQHF. CDR3 coding DNA: TGCGCCAGCAGCCTTTTTCCGACTGCGGCGCCCCAGCATTTT.

This sequence joins TRBV7-2 and TRBJ1-1; D possibly corresponds to TRBD1 (5 bases). The CDR3 extends over 14 amino acids. Trimming took off 2 bases at V and 4 bases at J, with 11 bases between the two ends. The germline V gene has CDR1 SGHTA and CDR2 FQGNSA. This chain's CDR3 is CASSLYTGLTEAFF. The CDR3 DNA reads as TGTGCCAGCAGCTTATATACAGGTCTCACTGAAGCTTTCTTT.

This sequence joins TRBV5-6 and TRBJ2-5; the match to TRBD1 covers 9 bases. Trimming removed 1 base from V and 5 bases from J; junction bases left unmatched: 6. The CDR3 has 15 residues. Germline V gene data show CDR1 as SGHDT and CDR2 as YYEEEE. The CDR3, as DNA: TGTGCCAGCAGCTTGTCGGGACAGGGATGGGAGACCCAGTACTTC. Translating gives CASSLSGQGWETQYF.